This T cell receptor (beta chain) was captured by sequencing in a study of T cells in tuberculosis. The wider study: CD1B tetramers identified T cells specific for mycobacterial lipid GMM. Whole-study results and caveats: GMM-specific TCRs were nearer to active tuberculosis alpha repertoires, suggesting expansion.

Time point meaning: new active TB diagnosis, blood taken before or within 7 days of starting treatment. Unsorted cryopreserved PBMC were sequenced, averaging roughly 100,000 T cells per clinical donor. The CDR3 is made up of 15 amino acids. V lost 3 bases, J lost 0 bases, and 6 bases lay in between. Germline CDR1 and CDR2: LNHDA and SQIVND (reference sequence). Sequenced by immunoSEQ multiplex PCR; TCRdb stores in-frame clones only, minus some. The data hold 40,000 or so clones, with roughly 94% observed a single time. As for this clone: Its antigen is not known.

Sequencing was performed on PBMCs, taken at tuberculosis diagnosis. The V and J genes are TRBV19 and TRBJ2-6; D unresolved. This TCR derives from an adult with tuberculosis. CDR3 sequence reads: CASSMGSSGANVLTF. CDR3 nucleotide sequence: TGTGCCAGTAGTATGGGCAGCTCTGGGGCCAACGTCCTGACTTTC.